This T cell receptor (beta chain) was identified in a study of shared clonotypes between healthy human individuals. There are 13 residues in the CDR3. The germline CDR1 and CDR2 sequences are MNHNS and SASEGT. The V end lost 6 bases, the J end lost 1 base, and 6 bases lay between the germline ends. Here immunoSEQ multiplex PCR was the method, and the copy in TCRdb shows in-frame clones only, minus some. The table has roughly 2.4 million clones, roughly 95% seen once; the top ten hold roughly 0.13%. The chain recombines TRBV6-1 with TRBJ2-2; no clear D. This clonotype originated in a man younger than 30 in good health. The sequencing sample was made of naive CD4+ T cells sorted from blood. Subset defined: CD45RA+ positively selected. Here the CDR3 reads CASSVGNTGELFF. The CDR3 bases are TGTGCCAGCAGCGTGGGGAACACCGGGGAGCTGTTTTTT.